This T cell receptor beta chain was profiled in a study of T cell responses to AZD1222 COVID-19 vaccine. The method was immunoSEQ multiplex PCR; TCRdb's version includes in-frame clones alone and lacks a portion of them. In the table there are roughly 120,000 clones, around 90% of which are singletons. This CDR3 has 18 residues. In germline, CDR1 is SGHRS, CDR2 YFSETQ. Trimming cost V 0 bases and J 0 bases; bases outside gene matches: 7. Concerning this clone itself: What it recognizes is unknown.

Study-level points and caveats: Sampling captured repertoires only after the peak T cell response. The span of vaccine-associated CD4 TCRs extended across spike, with dominance at 160-218 and 743-854.

The genes are TRBV5-1 and TRBJ1-3; the match to TRBD1 covers 9 bases. Here the sequenced sample was peripheral blood, taken 28 days after the second AZD1222 dose. The receptor was derived from an adult who received the AZD1222 COVID-19 vaccine. The CDR3 DNA follows: TGCGCCAGCAGCTTGGCCGGGACAGGGTTAATCTCTGGAAACACCATATATTTT. Amino acid sequence: CASSLAGTGLISGNTIYF.